These T cell receptor beta chains were read from a single sample in a study of PD-L1 blockade in urothelial cancer. Only in-frame clones appear in the TCRdb table, and some are missing; sequencing was by immunoSEQ multiplex PCR. This sample carries approximately 38,000 clones, 83% of them seen once, and the ten largest clones take approximately 15%. The sequenced sample was PBMCs, obtained around atezolizumab (anti-PD-L1) treatment. These receptors were taken from a man between 60 and 75 years old with urothelial cancer. Each CDR3 is given with its conserved first and last residue. A D gene is named only where the DNA matches it firmly. Not all rows give a size; the values are once, few, many and, for expanded clones, a class.

TRBV7-2	TRBJ1-4	.	TRBD1	TGTGCCAGCAGCTCCTGGGTGGGACAGCTAAATGAAAAACTGTTTTTT	CASSSWVGQLNEKLFF
TRBV6-5	TRBJ1-1	once	.	TGTGCCAGCAGATTACAGTTTTTCCCGAACACTGAAGCTTTCTTT	CASRLQFFPNTEAFF
TRBV11-2	TRBJ2-2	.	.	TGTGCCAGCAGCTTTTTGCGTACCGGGGAGCTGTTTTTT	CASSFLRTGELFF
TRBV6-1	TRBJ2-7	once	TRBD1	TGTGCCAGCAGTGAAGGTACAGGGGGGTACCGCGAGCAGTACTTC	CASSEGTGGYREQYF
TRBV19	TRBJ2-3	.	TRBD1	TGTGCCAGTAAGAGGGGGGGACAGGGACCAGATACGCAGTATTTT	CASKRGGQGPDTQYF
TRBV5-1	TRBJ2-7	.	.	TGCGCCAGCAGCTTGGGACATCAAGATAGCGGCTCCTCCTACGAGCAGTACTTC	CASSLGHQDSGSSYEQYF
TRBV11-2	TRBJ2-7	.	.	TGTGCCAGCAGCCGCTGGACAGCCGAGCAGTACTTC	CASSRWTAEQYF
TRBV7-6	TRBJ2-2	.	.	TGTGCCAGCAGCTTATTTACGTCAGCGAACACCGGGGAGCTGTTTTTT	CASSLFTSANTGELFF
TRBV6-5	TRBJ2-7	.	.	TGTGCCAGCAGGGCGGGTTCCTACGAGCAGTACTTC	CASRAGSYEQYF
TRBV28	TRBJ2-3	.	.	TGTGCCAGCTCTGGCACGGGCGGGTTTTTACCGGATACGCAGTATTTT	CASSGTGGFLPDTQYF
TRBV11-2	TRBJ1-3	.	.	TGTGCCAGCAGCCCTCAGGGCCTCGGAAACACCATATATTTT	CASSPQGLGNTIYF
TRBV18	TRBJ2-5	.	.	TGTGCCAGCTCACCACCTAACAGCCAAGAGACCCAGTACTTC	CASSPPNSQETQYF
TRBV5-4	TRBJ1-1	.	.	TGTGCCAGCAGGACGAGGTATGACACTGAAGCTTTCTTT	CASRTRYDTEAFF
TRBV19	TRBJ1-2	.	TRBD1	TGTGCCAGCACTCACCCAGGGGGAATCGTTGGCTACACCTTC	CASTHPGGIVGYTF
TRBV25-1	TRBJ2-7	.	.	TGTGCCAGCAGTGAATATGGAGGGCCTCTCTACGAGCAGTACTTC	CASSEYGGPLYEQYF
TRBV6-5	TRBJ1-2	few	.	TGTGCCAGCAGTTACTCGGGGACACCAAACTATGGCTACACCTTC	CASSYSGTPNYGYTF
TRBV4-1	TRBJ2-7	.	.	TGCGCCAGCAGCCCCGGGGTACCCTACGAGCAGTACTTC	CASSPGVPYEQYF
TRBV5-4	TRBJ1-1	.	.	TGTGCCAGCAGCTTAGGGGGGGCTGGCACTGAAGCTTTCTTT	CASSLGGAGTEAFF
TRBV29-1	TRBJ2-3	.	TRBD1	TGCAGCGTCGCCGGGACAGGGTCCACAGATACGCAGTATTTT	CSVAGTGSTDTQYF
TRBV28	TRBJ1-1	.	TRBD1	TGTGCCAGCAGTTCTGGACAGGGCAGTGAAGCTTTCTTT	CASSSGQGSEAFF
TRBV27	TRBJ2-2	once	.	TGTGCCAGCAGTTTAGACATACTCCTCACCGGGGAGCTGTTTTTT	CASSLDILLTGELFF
TRBV7-6	TRBJ2-3	.	TRBD2	TGTGCCAGCAGCTTGGGTGCCGGACTAGCGAGCACAGATACGCAGTATTTT	CASSLGAGLASTDTQYF
TRBV11-2	TRBJ1-2	once	.	TGTGCCAGCAGCCCCGACGGACAGTACTATGGCTACACCTTC	CASSPDGQYYGYTF
TRBV9	TRBJ2-3	.	.	TGTGCCAGCAGCGTAGAAATGGCAGGGAAGGCAGATACGCAGTATTTT	CASSVEMAGKADTQYF
TRBV7-9	TRBJ1-2	.	.	TGTGCCAGCAGGCGACAGGAAGAGGATGGCTACACCTTC	CASRRQEEDGYTF
TRBV28	TRBJ1-2	.	.	TGTGCCAGCGGATGGGGAGGAGGCTACACCTTC	CASGWGGGYTF